This T cell receptor (beta chain) originates from a study of cytotoxic CD8 clonotypes in ibrutinib-treated CLL. Overall study context: Enrolment comprised approximately 10 relapsed/refractory and roughly 15 treatment-naive patients; approximately 18 were IGHV unmutated.

Investigators sought sequencing depths of between 1 in 200,000 and 1 in 1 million T cells. Assay: immunoSEQ multiplex PCR; the TCRdb copy retains only in-frame clones and omits some. The table lists over 15,000 clones, over 70% of them singletons, with 4.5% to 7% in the top ten. Per germline, CDR1 MDHEN and CDR2 SYDVKM. V gave up 1 base and J gave up 5 bases, with 11 bases separating them. This CDR3 is 14 amino acids long. The receptor's source is a human donor with chronic lymphocytic leukemia. The material was PBMCs, obtained before ibrutinib treatment. The rearrangement uses TRBV28 and TRBJ1-2, with D tentatively TRBD1 (6 bases). Written as DNA, the CDR3 is TGTGCCAGCAGTTTATCCGGACAGTTATATGGCTACACCTTC. Translation: CASSLSGQLYGYTF.